This record looks at one T cell receptor beta chain sequence and its context. There are many counts of this clonotype. Its antigen remains undetermined. No much larger clonotype is one base removed from it; base qualities were not supplied. Ficoll-Paque density gradient centrifugation was the method used to isolate PBMCs. This sample was included in a study of T-cell memory formation after mild COVID-19 (dated by TCRdb to the early 2020s). Notes on the research overall: TCR sequence clusters from the two donors were found to be largely donor specific. T-cell clones expanding and contracting after mild COVID-19 in a couple of donors were tracked by longitudinal TCRalpha and TCRbeta repertoire sequencing. The cohort was made up of two young adult volunteers, one female and one male, who were previously healthy. Summary of the overall study and its limitations: SARS-CoV-2 specificity of the second-wave clones peaking on day 37 was not confirmed. From day 15 to 85, contracting clones showed balanced CD4/CD8 phenotypes, whereas a second wave of clones that expanded from day 15 to 37 leaned towards CD4+. The study included only a couple of mild cases, and larger cohorts that include severe cases with pre-infection samples were judged to be necessary. Contracting CD4+ clones appeared mostly in the CM and EM memory subsets, whereas CD8+ clones were enriched in EMRA. The detection of some responding clones in pre-infection memory suggests that pre-existing cross-reactive memory T cells joined the SARS-CoV-2 response.

The sequencer listed for this sample is Illumina NovaSeq 6000. TCRalpha and TCRbeta cDNA libraries were constructed by 5'RACE with constant-segment primers, with sample barcodes and unique molecular identifiers being introduced. RNA was extracted from every sample with Trizol reagent. The libraries were amplified in two PCR steps, and the second step added a second sample barcode and Illumina TruSeq adapters. The libraries were sequenced on an Illumina NovaSeq using 2 x 150 bp paired-end reads. Per the authors' processing: The reads were demultiplexed and collapsed into UMI-guided consensus sequences using migec v1.2.7. With mixcr v2.1.11, UMI consensuses were aligned to TRA and TRB V and J templates and assembled into clonotypes. A clonotype was counted as expanded or contracted only when both edgeR and NoisET called the clonotype significant, with the noise models trained on biological replicates. For edgeR calls, a false discovery rate-adjusted p below 0.01 and a log2 fold-change threshold of 1 were applied. As an exploratory analysis of dynamics, max-normalized trajectories of the 1000 most abundant clonotypes were examined by PCA with hierarchical clustering. The CD4 or CD8 phenotype of responding clones was assigned using the separately sequenced CD4+ and CD8+ repertoires. TCRdb trimmed public reads at Q25 via fastp, called clones via MiXCR and kept in-frame beta chains. Each record represents a unique CDR3 protein, reported with the most common genes and DNA among its rows. TCRdb's processing, not the study's, gives the V and J calls here. The sample profile shows 450,000 to 650,000 distinct CDR3 sequences; roughly 18% of them were found once. The ten largest clones capture around 11% of the sample.

Unmatched junction bases come to 5, with V trimmed by 5 bases and J by 3 bases. CDR3 length: 13 amino acids, cysteine to phenylalanine. Of all the DNA, just the CDR3 is kept, 39 bases in frame from base 1. CDR1 and CDR2 were assigned from the germline V gene (reference sequence) as DFQATT and SNEGSKA. The chain couples TRBV20-1 to TRBJ2-7; TRBD2 agrees with 9 junctional bases. The sequence was obtained from an adult woman who had mild COVID-19 (a few samples of this study predate the infection). The sample titles of this study are shuffled in the database, so cell type and time point are left out; the donor was told from shared clones. The sequencing sample was made of PBMCs or a T cell subset sorted from them (not recorded which). The CDR3 region: CSASGLALYEQYF. In nucleotides, the sequence is TGCAGTGCTTCGGGACTAGCCCTCTACGAGCAGTACTTC.